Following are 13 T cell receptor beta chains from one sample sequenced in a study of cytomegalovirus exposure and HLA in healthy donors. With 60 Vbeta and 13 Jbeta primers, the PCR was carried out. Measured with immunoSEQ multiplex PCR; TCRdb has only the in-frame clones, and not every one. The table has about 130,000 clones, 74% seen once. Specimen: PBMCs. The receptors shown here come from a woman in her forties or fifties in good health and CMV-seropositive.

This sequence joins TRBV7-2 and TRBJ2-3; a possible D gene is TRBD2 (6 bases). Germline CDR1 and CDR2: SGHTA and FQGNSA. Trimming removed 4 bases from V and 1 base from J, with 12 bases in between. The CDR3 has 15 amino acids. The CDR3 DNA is TGTGCCAGCAGCTGGGGACTGTTCGGCACAGATACGCAGTATTTT. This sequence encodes CASSWGLFGTDTQYF.

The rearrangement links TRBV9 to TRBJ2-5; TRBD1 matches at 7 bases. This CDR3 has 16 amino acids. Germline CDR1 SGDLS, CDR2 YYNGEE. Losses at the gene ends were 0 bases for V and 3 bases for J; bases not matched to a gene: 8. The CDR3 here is CASSVGGGQAKETQYF. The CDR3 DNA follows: TGTGCCAGCAGCGTAGGGGGCGGACAGGCCAAAGAGACCCAGTACTTC.

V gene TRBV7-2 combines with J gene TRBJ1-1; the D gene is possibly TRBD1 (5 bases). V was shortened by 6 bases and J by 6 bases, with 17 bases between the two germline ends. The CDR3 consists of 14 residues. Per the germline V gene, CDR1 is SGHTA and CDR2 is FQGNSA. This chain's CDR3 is CASRGDSELAEAFF. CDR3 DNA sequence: TGTGCCAGCAGGGGTGACAGTGAGCTAGCTGAAGCTTTCTTT.

CDR3 sequence (DNA): TGTGCCAGCTCACCATACCCGACCGGGACAGGGCGTTCAGATACGCAGTATTTT. Its translation: CASSPYPTGTGRSDTQYF. The genes are TRBV18 and TRBJ2-3, with 9 bases lining up with TRBD1. Germline CDR1 reads KGHSH; CDR2 reads LQKENI. V was pared by 2 bases and J by 4 bases, with 13 bases of the junction left unmatched. CDR3 length: 18 amino acids.

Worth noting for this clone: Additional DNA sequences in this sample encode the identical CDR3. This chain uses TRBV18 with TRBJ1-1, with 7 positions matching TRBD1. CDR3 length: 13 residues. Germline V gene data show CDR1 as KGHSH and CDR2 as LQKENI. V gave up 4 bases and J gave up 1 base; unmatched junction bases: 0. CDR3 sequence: CASSRDRNTEAFF. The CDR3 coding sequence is TGTGCCAGCTCACGGGACAGGAACACTGAAGCTTTCTTT.

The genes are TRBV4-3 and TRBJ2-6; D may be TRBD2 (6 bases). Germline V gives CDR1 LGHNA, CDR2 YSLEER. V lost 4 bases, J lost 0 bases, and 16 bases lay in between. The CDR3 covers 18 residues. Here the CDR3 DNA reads TGCGCCAGCAGCCCGCGTCGGGGGACGAGCTCTGGGGCCAACGTCCTGACTTTC. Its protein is CASSPRRGTSSGANVLTF.

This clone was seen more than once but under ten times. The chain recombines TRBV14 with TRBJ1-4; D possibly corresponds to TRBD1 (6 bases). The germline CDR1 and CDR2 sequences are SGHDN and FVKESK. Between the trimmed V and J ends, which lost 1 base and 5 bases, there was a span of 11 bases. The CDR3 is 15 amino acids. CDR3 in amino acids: CASSQGGQGNEKLFF. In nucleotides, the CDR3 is TGTGCCAGCAGCCAAGGGGGGCAAGGAAATGAAAAACTGTTTTTT.

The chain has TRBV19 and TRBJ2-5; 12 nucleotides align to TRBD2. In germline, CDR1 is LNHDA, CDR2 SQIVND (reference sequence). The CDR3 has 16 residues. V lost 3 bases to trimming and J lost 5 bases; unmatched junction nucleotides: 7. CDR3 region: CASSISSSGGVETQYF. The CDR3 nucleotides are TGTGCCAGTAGTATCTCCTCTAGCGGGGGGGTGGAGACCCAGTACTTC.

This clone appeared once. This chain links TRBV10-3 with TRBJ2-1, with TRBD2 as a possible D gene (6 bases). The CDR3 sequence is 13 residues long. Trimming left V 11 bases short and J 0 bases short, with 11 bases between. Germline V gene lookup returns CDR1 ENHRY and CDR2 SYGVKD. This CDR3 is CAVGGSSYNEQFF. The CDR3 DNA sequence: TGTGCCGTCGGGGGTAGCTCCTACAATGAGCAGTTCTTC.

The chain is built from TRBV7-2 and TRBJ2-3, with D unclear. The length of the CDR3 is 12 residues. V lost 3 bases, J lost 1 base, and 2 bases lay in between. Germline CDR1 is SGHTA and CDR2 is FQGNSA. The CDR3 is CASSFGTDTQYF. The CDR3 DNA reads TGTGCCAGCAGCTTCGGCACAGATACGCAGTATTTT.

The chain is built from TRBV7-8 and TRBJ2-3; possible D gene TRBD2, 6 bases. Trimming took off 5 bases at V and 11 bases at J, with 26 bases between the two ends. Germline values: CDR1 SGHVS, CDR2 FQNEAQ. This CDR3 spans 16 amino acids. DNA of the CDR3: TGTGCCAGCAGCCACCGCCGGGGGACTCCCGGGTTGGGGCAGTATTTT. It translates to CASSHRRGTPGLGQYF.

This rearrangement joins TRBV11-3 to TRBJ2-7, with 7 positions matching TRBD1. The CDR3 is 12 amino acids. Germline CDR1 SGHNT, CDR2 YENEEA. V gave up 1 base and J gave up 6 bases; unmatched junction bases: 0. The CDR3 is CASSLAGGEQYF. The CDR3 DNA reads TGTGCCAGCAGCTTAGCAGGGGGCGAGCAGTACTTC.

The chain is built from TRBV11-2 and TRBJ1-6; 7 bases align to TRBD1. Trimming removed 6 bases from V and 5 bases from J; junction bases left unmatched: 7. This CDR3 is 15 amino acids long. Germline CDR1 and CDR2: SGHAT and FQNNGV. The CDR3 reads CASSIVGQNNSPLHF. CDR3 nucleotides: TGTGCCAGCAGTATCGTGGGACAGAATAATTCACCCCTCCACTTT.